The clone carrying this T cell receptor beta chain was seen just once. What it recognizes is unknown. These data are taken from a study of T cells in localized non-small cell lung cancer. Study findings and constraints: Uninvolved adjacent lung had higher T cell clonality than tumor and all other tissues. Elevated circulating T cell density in blood was associated with longer overall survival. The study detected a median about 50 of the top 100 tumor clones in adjacent lung.

Method: immunoSEQ multiplex PCR; TCRdb's copy keeps in-frame clones and lacks some. The sample holds 31,000 or so clones, around four fifths seen once. Germline CDR1 and CDR2: KGHSH and LQKENI. The CDR3 contains 19 residues. The V and J ends lost 3 bases and 0 bases respectively, with 18 bases between them. This clonotype originated in a male donor at least 60 years old with stage III squamous cell lung carcinoma. The V and J genes are TRBV18 and TRBJ2-6; perhaps TRBD2 as D (6 bases). The sample here was peripheral blood, taken before any cancer treatment. DNA of the CDR3: TGTGCCAGCTCACCGCTGGACGCCCTGCGGGGCTCTGGGGCCAACGTCCTGACTTTC. Its translation is CASSPLDALRGSGANVLTF.